This T cell receptor (beta chain) was obtained from a study of blood T cell repertoires in COVID-19. The CDR3 covers 10 residues. Between the trimmed V and J ends, which lost 6 bases and 4 bases, there was a span of 6 bases. CDR1 is DFQATT, CDR2 SNEGSKA, per germline (reference sequence). The table came from immunoSEQ multiplex PCR; TCRdb's copy has only in-frame clones and leaves some out. The repertoire holds about 130,000 clones, with about 86% as singletons. Material for sequencing was PBMCs or T cells enriched from blood (not recorded which). The origin of this receptor is a man aged 50 or older who had recovered from COVID-19. This chain links TRBV20-1 with TRBJ1-1, with D maybe TRBD1 (5 bases). The CDR3 region is CSADITEAFF. DNA of the CDR3: TGCAGTGCGGACATCACTGAAGCTTTCTTT.